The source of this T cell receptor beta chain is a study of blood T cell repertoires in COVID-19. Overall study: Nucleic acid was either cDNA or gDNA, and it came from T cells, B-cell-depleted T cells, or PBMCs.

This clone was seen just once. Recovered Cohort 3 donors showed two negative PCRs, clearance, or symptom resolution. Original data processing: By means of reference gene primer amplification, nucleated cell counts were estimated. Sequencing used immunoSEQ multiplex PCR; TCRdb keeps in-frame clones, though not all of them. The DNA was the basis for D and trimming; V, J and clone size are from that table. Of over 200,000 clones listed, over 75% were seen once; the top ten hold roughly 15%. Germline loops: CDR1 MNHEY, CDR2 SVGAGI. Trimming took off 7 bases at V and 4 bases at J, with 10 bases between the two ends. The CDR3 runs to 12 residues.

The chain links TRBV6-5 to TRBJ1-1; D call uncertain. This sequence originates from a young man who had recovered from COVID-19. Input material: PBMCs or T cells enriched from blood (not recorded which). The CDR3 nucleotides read TGTGCCAGCACTAATCCTGGCACTGAAGCTTTCTTT. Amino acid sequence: CASTNPGTEAFF.